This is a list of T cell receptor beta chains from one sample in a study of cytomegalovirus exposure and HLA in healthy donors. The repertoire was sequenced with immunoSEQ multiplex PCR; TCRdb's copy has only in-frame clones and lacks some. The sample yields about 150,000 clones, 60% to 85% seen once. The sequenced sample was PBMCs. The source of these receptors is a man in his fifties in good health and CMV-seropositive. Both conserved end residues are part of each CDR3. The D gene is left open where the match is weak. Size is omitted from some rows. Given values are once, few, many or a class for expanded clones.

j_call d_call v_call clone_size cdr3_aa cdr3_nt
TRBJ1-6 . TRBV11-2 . CASSLAGINNSPLHF TGTGCCAGCAGCTTAGCCGGGATCAATAATTCACCCCTCCACTTT
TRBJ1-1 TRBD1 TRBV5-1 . CASSFTGAVGNTEAFF TGCGCCAGCAGCTTTACAGGGGCCGTAGGGAACACTGAAGCTTTCTTT
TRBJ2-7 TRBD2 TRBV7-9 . CASSWTSGPYEQYF TGTGCCAGCAGTTGGACTAGCGGGCCTTACGAGCAGTACTTC
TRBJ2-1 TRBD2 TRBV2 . CASSEPASGSQPYNEQFF TGTGCCAGCAGTGAACCTGCTAGCGGGAGCCAGCCGTACAATGAGCAGTTCTTC
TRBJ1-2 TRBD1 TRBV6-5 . CASRRQGNYGYTF TGTGCCAGCAGGCGACAGGGTAACTATGGCTACACCTTC
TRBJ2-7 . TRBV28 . CASSRRDYSYEQYF TGTGCCAGCAGTAGGCGGGATTACTCCTACGAGCAGTACTTC
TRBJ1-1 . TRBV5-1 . CASSLVGGEAEAFF TGCGCCAGCAGCTTGGTGGGGGGGGAAGCTGAAGCTTTCTTT
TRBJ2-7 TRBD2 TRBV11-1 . CASGLAGGSNEQYF TGTGCCAGCGGACTAGCGGGAGGAAGTAACGAGCAGTACTTC
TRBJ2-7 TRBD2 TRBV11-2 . CASSLGIGGGMDEQYF TGTGCCAGCAGCCTGGGGATTGGGGGGGGGATGGACGAGCAGTACTTC
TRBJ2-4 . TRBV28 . CASSPGNWAKNIQYF TGTGCCAGCAGTCCGGGTAATTGGGCCAAAAACATTCAGTACTTC
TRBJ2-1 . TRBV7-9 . CSSSSLWGDLSYNEQFF TGTTCCAGCAGCTCCCTCTGGGGGGACCTCTCCTACAATGAGCAGTTCTTC
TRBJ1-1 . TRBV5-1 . CASSLEGGFVDTEAFF TGCGCCAGCAGCTTGGAGGGGGGGTTTGTAGACACTGAAGCTTTCTTT
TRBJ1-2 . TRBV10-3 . CAISESVAGAGYTF TGTGCCATCAGTGAGTCCGTGGCAGGGGCTGGCTACACCTTC
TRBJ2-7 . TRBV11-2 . CASSPTGSYEQYF TGTGCCAGCAGCCCCACAGGGTCTTACGAGCAGTACTTC
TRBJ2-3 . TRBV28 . CASSSTGHLITDTQYF TGTGCCAGCAGTTCCACGGGACACCTAATCACAGATACGCAGTATTTT
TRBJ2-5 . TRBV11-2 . CASSLRETQYF TGTGCCAGCAGCTTGCGGGAGACCCAGTACTTC
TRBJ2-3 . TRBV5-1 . CASSSRPKFDNTLSTDTQYF TGCGCCAGCAGCAGTAGACCGAAGTTCGACAATACGTTAAGCACAGATACGCAGTATTTT
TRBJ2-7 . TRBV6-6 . CASSYSLYEQYF TGTGCCAGCAGTTACTCCCTATACGAGCAGTACTTC
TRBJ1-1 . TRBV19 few CASSIEGGVTEAFF TGTGCCAGTAGTATAGAAGGGGGAGTCACTGAAGCTTTCTTT
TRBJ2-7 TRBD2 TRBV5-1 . CASSSSGRGGSYEQYF TGCGCCAGCAGCTCTAGCGGGAGGGGAGGCTCCTACGAGCAGTACTTC
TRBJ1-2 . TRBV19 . CASSRQAARQIYGYTF TGTGCCAGTAGCCGGCAGGCAGCCCGTCAGATCTATGGCTACACCTTC
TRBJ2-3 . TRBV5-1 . CASSSPSGFTDTQYF TGCGCCAGCAGCTCCCCCAGCGGATTCACAGATACGCAGTATTTT
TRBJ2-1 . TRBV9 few CSVGRYNEQFF TGTAGCGTGGGTAGGTACAATGAGCAGTTCTTC
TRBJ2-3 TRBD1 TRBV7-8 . CASSSRQGGETDTQYF TGTGCCAGCAGCTCGCGACAGGGCGGAGAAACAGATACGCAGTATTTT
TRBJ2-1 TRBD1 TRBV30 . CAWTERGQRTASYNEQFF TGTGCCTGGACTGAAAGGGGGCAGCGTACAGCATCCTACAATGAGCAGTTCTTC
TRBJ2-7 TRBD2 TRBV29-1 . CSVELAGAHEQYF TGCAGCGTTGAACTAGCGGGAGCCCACGAGCAGTACTTC
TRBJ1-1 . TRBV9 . CASSERARNTEAFF TGTGCCAGCAGCGAGCGGGCCAGGAACACTGAAGCTTTCTTT
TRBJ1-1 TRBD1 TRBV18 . CASSAGTGFETEAFF TGTGCCAGCTCGGCGGGGACAGGCTTTGAGACTGAAGCTTTCTTT
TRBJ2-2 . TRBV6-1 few CASSTETGNTGELFF TGTGCCAGCAGTACCGAAACAGGAAACACCGGGGAGCTGTTTTTT
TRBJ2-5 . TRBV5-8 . CASSSGTESRGETQYF TGTGCCAGCAGCTCCGGTACAGAATCTAGAGGGGAGACCCAGTACTTC
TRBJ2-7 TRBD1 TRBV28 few CATNSGTGRTYEQYF TGTGCCACCAATTCGGGGACAGGGAGGACCTACGAGCAGTACTTC
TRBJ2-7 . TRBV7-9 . CASSQTRDIAYEQYF TGTGCCAGCAGCCAAACCCGGGACATCGCGTACGAGCAGTACTTC